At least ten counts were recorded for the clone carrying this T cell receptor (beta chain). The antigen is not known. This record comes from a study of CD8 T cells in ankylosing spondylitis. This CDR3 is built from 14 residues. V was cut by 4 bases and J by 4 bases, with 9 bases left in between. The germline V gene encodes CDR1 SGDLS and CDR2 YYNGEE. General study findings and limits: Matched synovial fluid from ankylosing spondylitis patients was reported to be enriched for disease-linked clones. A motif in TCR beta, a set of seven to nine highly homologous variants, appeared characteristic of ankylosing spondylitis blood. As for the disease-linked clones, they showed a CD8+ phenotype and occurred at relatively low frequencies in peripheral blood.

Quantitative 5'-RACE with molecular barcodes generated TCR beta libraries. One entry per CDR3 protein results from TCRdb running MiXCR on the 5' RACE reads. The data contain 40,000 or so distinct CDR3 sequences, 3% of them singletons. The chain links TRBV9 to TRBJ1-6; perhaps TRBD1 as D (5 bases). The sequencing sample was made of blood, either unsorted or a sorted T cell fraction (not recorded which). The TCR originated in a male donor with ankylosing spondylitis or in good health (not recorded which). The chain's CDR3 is CASSPQVYNSPLHF. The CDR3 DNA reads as TGTGCCAGCAGCCCACAGGTGTATAATTCACCCCTCCACTTT.